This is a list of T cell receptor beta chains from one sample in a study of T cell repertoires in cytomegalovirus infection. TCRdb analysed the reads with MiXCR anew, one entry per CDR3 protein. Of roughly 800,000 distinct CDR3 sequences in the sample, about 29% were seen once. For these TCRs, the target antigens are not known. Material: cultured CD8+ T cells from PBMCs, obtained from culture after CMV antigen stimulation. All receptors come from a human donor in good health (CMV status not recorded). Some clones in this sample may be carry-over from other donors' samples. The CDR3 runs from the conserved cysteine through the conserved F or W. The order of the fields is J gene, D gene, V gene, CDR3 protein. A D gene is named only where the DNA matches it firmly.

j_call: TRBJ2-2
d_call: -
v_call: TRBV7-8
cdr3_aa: CASSSNGAVAGELFF

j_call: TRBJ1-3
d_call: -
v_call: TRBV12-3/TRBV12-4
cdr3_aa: CASTQTSGGNTIYF

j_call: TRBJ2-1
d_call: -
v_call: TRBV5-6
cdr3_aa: CASSARVPIYNEQFF

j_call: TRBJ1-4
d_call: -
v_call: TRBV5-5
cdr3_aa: CASSLRTAGATNEKLFF

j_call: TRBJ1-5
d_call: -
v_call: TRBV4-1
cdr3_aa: CASSPTGTKGGNQPQHF

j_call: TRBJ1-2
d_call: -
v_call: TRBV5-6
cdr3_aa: CASSPGEDYGYTF

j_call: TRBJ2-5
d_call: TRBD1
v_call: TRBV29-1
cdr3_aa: CSVEGTVYQETQYF

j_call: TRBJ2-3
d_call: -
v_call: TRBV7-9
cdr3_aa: CASSHTYIGGGTDTQYF

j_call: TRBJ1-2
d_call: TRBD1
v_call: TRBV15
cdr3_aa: CATSTWTGDAAGYGYTF

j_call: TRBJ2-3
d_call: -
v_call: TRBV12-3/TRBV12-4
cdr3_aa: CASSGYGASTDTQYF